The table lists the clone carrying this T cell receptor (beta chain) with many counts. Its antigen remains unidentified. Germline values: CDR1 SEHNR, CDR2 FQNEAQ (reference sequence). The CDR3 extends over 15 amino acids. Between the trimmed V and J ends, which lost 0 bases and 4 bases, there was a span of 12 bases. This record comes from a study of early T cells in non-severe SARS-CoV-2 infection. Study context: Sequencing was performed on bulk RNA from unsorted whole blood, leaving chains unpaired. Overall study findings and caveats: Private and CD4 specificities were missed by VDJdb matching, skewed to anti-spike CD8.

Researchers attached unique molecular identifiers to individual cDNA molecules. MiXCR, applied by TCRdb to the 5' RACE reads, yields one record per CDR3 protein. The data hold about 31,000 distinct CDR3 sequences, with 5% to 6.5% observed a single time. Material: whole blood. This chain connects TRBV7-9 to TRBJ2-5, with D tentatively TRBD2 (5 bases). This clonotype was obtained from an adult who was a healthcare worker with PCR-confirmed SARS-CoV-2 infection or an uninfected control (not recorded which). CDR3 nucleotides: TGTGCCAGCAGCTTAGCAGTCCAAGAGGGAGAGACCCAGTACTTC. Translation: CASSLAVQEGETQYF.